This is a list of T cell receptor beta chains from one sample in a study of CD8+ T cells in alopecia areata. TCRdb's copy holds only in-frame clones and misses some; the assay was immunoSEQ multiplex PCR. The table shows about 130,000 clones, with about 46% occurring only once. The starting material was CD8+ T cells sorted from blood, obtained at week 0. These receptors all come from a human donor with alopecia areata. CDR3s include the opening cysteine and the closing phenylalanine or tryptophan. The D gene is left open where the match is weak. The size of a clone is reported for some rows only, either as once, few or many, or as a class for expanded clones.

clone_size d_call v_call cdr3_aa
few - TRBV2 CASSDPNTGELFF
few - TRBV6-5 CASSVQAGGELFF
- - TRBV6-5 CASSYLDTGELFF
- - TRBV11-2 CASSLAVYEQYF
- - TRBV29-1 CSVEAGEWETQYF
- - TRBV19 CASSTGRRDGYTF
- - TRBV5-1 CASSLGYGNSYNEQFF
few - TRBV7-9 CASSFVAAAYNEQFF
- - TRBV28 CASARGNYGYTF
- TRBD1 TRBV30 CAWETGNQPQHF